This T cell receptor (beta chain) originates from a study of blood T cell repertoires in COVID-19 (dated by TCRdb to 2018 to 2021). In the study overall: Samples from collaborators originated in the United States, Italy and Spain and spanned both the acute and convalescent phases of COVID-19. The repertoires were made available in a free public database intended to serve as a resource for research on the immune response to SARS-CoV-2. Where available, HLA class I and class II types were obtained from metadata supplied by the sample provider rather than from assay-based typing. The prospective study material was composed of cDNA or gDNA derived from T cells, B-cell-depleted T cells, or PBMCs. Nearly every sample came with metadata listing a de-identified subject ID, COVID-19 status, age in years and sex. Subjects who had been exposed to COVID-19, were actively infected with it, or had recovered from it provided the deeply sampled blood TCRbeta repertoires that made up the dataset. The samples were drawn from two sources: the first 160 participants of the ongoing ImmuneRACE study, and 950 to 1,500 subjects contributed by 6 global collaborators.

Whole blood was collected in K2EDTA tubes by collaborating institutions according to the institutions' own protocols. For TCRbeta analysis, collaborator samples were shipped as frozen whole blood, as isolated PBMCs, or as DNA extracted from either sample type. The investigation overall reported the following: Clinical and demographic metadata were provided uncurated, with the amount varying by source and participant.

The immunoSEQ Assay, a bias-controlled multiplex PCR, was used to amplify TCRbeta CDR3 regions from genomic DNA. The paper's data handling went like this. Nucleated cell counts per sample were estimated from amplification of reference gene primers within the assay. Sequence reads were collapsed and filtered to measure the absolute abundance of every unique TCRbeta CDR3 rearrangement. Productive Simpson clonality was computed per sample as the square root of Simpson's diversity index over productive rearrangements. Sourced from immuneACCESS, this table was stored by TCRdb with only in-frame sequences that have V and J called. A share of the clones is absent; for the studies checked, an unresolved V gene accounts for under half, and the remainder has no known explanation. V and J calls and clone size come straight from that table; D and trimming were deduced from the DNA. The sample table contains 81,000 or so clones; only one count was recorded for roughly 92% of them. About 6.3% of the sample comes from the top ten.

From a lookup of the germline V gene, CDR1 and CDR2 are SGHVS and FQNEAQ. The trim is 3 bases for V and 1 base for J, with a gap of 12 bases between the germline ends. From the cysteine up to the phenylalanine, the CDR3 has a length of 15 residues. Just the 45-base CDR3 DNA is kept, in frame starting at base 1. This clone is a singleton in its sample. Its recognized antigen is unknown. Base qualities are not provided; no much larger clone lies one nucleotide away. The chain uses TRBV7-8 and TRBJ1-1, with the D gene not clear enough to name. This receptor was identified in an older woman with active COVID-19. Input material: peripheral blood. The sequence in DNA is TGTGCCAGCAGCTTTACACAGCTAACGAACACTGAAGCTTTCTTT. This is translated as CASSFTQLTNTEAFF.